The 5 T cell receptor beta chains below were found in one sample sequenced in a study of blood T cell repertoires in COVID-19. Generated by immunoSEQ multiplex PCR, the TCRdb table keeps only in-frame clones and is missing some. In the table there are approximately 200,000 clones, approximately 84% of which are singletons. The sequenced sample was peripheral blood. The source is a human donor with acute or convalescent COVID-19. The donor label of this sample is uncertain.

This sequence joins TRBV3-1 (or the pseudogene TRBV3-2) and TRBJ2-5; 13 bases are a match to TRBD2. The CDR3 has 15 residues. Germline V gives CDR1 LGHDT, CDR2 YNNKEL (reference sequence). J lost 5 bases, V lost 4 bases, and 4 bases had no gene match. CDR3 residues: CASSLGTSGKETQYF. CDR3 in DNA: TGTGCCAGCAGCCTCGGGACTAGCGGGAAGGAGACCCAGTACTTC.

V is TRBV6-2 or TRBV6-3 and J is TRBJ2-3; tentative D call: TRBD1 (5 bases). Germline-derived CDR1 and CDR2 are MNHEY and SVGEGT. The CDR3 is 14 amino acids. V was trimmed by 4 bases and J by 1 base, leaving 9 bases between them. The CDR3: CASSSTGRTDTQYF. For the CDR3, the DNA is TGTGCCAGCAGTTCTACAGGCCGCACAGATACGCAGTATTTT.

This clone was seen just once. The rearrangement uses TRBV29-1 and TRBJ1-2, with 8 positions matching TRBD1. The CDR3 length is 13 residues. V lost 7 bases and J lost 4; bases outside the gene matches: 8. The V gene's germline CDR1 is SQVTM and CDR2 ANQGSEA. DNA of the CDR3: TGCAGCGCCTCAGGGGGCTGGGGCTATGGCTACACCTTC. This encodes CSASGGWGYGYTF.

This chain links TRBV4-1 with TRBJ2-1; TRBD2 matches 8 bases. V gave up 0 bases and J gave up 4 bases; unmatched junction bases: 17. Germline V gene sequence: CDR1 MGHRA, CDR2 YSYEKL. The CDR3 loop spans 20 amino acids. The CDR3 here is CASSQDWWGLGNARYNEQFF. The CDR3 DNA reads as TGCGCCAGCAGCCAAGATTGGTGGGGACTAGGAAATGCGAGGTACAATGAGCAGTTCTTC.

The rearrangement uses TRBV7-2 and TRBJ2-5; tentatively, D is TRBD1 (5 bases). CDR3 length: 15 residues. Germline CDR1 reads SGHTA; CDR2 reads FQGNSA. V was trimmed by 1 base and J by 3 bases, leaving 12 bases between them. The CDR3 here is CASSLDPGAEETQYF. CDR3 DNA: TGTGCCAGCAGCTTAGACCCTGGGGCGGAAGAGACCCAGTACTTC.